The present entry profiles one T cell receptor (beta chain) with its context. Its matching antigen is unknown. These data belong to a study of shared clonotypes between healthy human individuals. General study points: Among non-shared clonotypes, generation probabilities were lower than among those shared by all four donors. Sequencing depth was a factor that was expected to affect clonotype sharing among donors.

Terminally differentiated effector memory CD45RA+ cells were left out of the naive CD8 fraction, which was CD45RO-negative and positively selected for CCR7. Only in-frame clones appear in the TCRdb table, and some are missing; sequencing was by immunoSEQ multiplex PCR. Found here are some 800,000 clones, 85% to 95% of them singletons; the top ten hold less than 25%. Trimming cost V 0 bases and J 0 bases; bases outside gene matches: 11. This CDR3 is built from 19 residues. Germline CDR1 and CDR2: SGDLS and YYNGEE. Sequenced sample: naive CD8+ T cells sorted from blood. The receptor's source is a man aged 25-40 years in good health. The chain couples TRBV9 to TRBJ2-1; TRBD1 agrees at 8 bases. The CDR3 region is CASSVERYRGLDSYNEQFF. CDR3 nucleotides: TGTGCCAGCAGCGTAGAACGATACAGGGGGTTGGACTCCTACAATGAGCAGTTCTTC. Complete variable domain (other parts from reference TRBV9 and TRBJ2-1): DSGVTQTPKHLITATGQRVTLRCSPRSGDLSVYWYQQSLDQGLQFLIQYYNGEERAKGNILERFSAQQFPDLHSELNLSSLELGDSALYFCASSVERYRGLDSYNEQFFGPGTRLTVL.